This TCR beta chain stems from a study of blood T cell repertoires in COVID-19. Study in general: Samples representing acute and convalescent COVID-19 were sourced from the United States, Italy and Spain.

The CDR3 has 15 amino acids. Germline V gene sequence: CDR1 MNHNY, CDR2 SVGAGI (reference sequence). With 6 bases removed from V and 1 base from J, the gap between germline ends came to 15 bases. The table came from immunoSEQ multiplex PCR; TCRdb's copy has only in-frame clones and leaves some out. Here the sample spans approximately 90,000 clones, 78% being singletons. This chain links TRBV6-6 with TRBJ2-5; the D gene is possibly TRBD1 (6 bases). The source is a man in his 70s with COVID-19, enrolled during active disease. The sample was peripheral blood. The CDR3 is CASSSGTKIQETQYF. The CDR3 bases are TGTGCCAGCAGCTCCGGGACAAAGATCCAAGAGACCCAGTACTTC.